The TCR beta chain under discussion was sequenced for a study of regulatory T cells in long-lasting Graves disease. Relying on iRepertoire HTBI primers and Arm-PCR of CDR3 regions, the team built TCR beta libraries. As handled by the study authors: The samples included 60 to 65 TRBV and roughly 14 TRBJ segments. From the multiplex PCR reads, TCRdb called clonotypes with MiXCR, one entry per CDR3 protein. What appears here as the V and J calls and clone size reflects TCRdb's work, not the paper's. The table lists 400,000 to 550,000 distinct CDR3 sequences, around 17% of them singletons. Sample time point: newly diagnosed GD, antithyroid drugs for less than 3 months. PBMC-derived RNA was used for the TCR library. Study-wide findings and caveats: Persistent cases of Graves' showed reduced TCR diversity relative to newly diagnosed patients.

This clonotype appeared many times. The antigen is not known. The same specimen was also included in a second study, on T cells in Graves' hyperthyroidism and ophthalmopathy. From that second work: Patients showing uncontrolled infection, other autoimmune disease, pregnancy or lactation were ineligible. In the blood, most expanded thyroid clonotypes above 0.001 appeared as well.

The source was peripheral blood mononuclear cells (PBMCs), collected at new diagnosis, from a patient treated with antithyroid drugs. The sequence was collected from a woman under 30 with Graves disease.

The CDR3 region is CASSLRPGYEQYF. The CDR3 bases are TGTGCCAGCTCCCTCCGGCCGGGGTACGAGCAGTACTTC. V gene TRBV18 combines with J gene TRBJ2-7, with D possibly matching TRBD2 (5 bases). Germline V lookup: CDR1 KGHSH, CDR2 LQKENI. Trimming pared 6 bases from V and 4 bases from J, leaving 13 bases between. The CDR3 totals 13 residues. Using reference TRBV18 and TRBJ2-7 for the parts outside the CDR3, the full variable domain is NAGVMQNPRHLVRRRGQEARLRCSPMKGHSHVYWYRQLPEEGLKFMVYLQKENIIDESGMPKERFSAEFPKEGPSILRIQQVVRGDSAAYFCASSLRPGYEQYFGPGTRLTVT.